This T cell receptor beta chain was recovered during a study of shared T cell receptors in the human thymus. Germline CDR1 reads LNHNV; CDR2 reads YYDKDF (reference sequence). The ends lost 3 bases at V and 6 bases at J; junction bases unmatched: 6. This CDR3 is built from 15 residues. TCRdb's copy holds only in-frame clones and misses some; the assay was immunoSEQ multiplex PCR. The table includes 450,000 to 650,000 clones, 70% to 80% detected once. These data were also reused for a study on human thymus T cells. This second report adds: Among the donors, all were healthy Finnish infants having corrective surgery for congenital heart defects.

The sequence was obtained from a boy under two years old with a congenital heart defect. Sequencing was carried out using thymocytes. The V gene is TRBV15, the J gene TRBJ1-4, with 8 bases aligning to TRBD1. The CDR3 protein is CATSRFRGRDEKLFF. The CDR3 DNA is TGTGCCACCAGCAGGTTCAGGGGGCGGGATGAAAAACTGTTTTTT.